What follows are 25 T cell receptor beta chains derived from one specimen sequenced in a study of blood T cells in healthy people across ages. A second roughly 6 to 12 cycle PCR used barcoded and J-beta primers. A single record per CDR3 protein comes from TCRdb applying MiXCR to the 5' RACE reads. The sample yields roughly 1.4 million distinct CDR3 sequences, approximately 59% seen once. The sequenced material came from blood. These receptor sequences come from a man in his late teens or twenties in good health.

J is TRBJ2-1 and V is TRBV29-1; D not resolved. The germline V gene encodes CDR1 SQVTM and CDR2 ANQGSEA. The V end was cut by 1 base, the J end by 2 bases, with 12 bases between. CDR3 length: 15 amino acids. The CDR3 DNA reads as TGCAGCGTTGAAGCAGACGGATTTACCTACAATGAGCAGTTCTTC. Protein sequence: CSVEADGFTYNEQFF.

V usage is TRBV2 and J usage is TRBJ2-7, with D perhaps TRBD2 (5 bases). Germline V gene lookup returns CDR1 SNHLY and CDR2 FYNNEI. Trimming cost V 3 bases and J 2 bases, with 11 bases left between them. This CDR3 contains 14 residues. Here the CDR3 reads CASSDQRYPYEQYF. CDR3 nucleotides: TGTGCCAGCAGTGACCAGCGGTACCCCTACGAGCAGTACTTC.

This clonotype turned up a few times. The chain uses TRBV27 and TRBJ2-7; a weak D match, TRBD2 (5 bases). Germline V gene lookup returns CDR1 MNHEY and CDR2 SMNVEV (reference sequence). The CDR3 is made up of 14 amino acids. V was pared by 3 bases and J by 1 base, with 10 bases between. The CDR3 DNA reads TGTGCCAGCAGTTTCTACGGGGAGTCCTACGAGCAGTACTTC. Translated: CASSFYGESYEQYF.

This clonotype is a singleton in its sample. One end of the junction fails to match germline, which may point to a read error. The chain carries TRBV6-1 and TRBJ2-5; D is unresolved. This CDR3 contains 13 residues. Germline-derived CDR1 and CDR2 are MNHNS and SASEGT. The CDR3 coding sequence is TGTACCAGCAGTGATGGCCCCGGGGAGACCCAGTACTTC. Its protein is CTSSDGPGETQYF.

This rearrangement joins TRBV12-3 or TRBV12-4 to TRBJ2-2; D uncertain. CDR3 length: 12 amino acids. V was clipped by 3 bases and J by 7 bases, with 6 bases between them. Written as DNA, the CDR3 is TGTGCCAGCAGTTTTGAGAGCGGGGAGCTGTTTTTT. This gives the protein CASSFESGELFF.

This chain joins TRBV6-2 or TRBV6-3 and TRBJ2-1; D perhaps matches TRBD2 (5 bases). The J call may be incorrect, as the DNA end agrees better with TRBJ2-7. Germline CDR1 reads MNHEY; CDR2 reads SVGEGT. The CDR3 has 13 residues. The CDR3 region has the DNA TGTGCCAGCGAGGGAAGCTCCTACAATGAGCAGTACTTC. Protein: CASEGSSYNEQYF.

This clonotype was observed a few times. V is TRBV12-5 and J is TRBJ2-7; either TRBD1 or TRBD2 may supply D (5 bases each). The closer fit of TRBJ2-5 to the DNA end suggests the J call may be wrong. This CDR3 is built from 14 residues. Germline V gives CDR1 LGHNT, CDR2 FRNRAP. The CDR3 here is CASGPPGTMETQYF. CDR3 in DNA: TGTGCTAGTGGTCCCCCCGGGACGATGGAGACCCAGTACTTC.

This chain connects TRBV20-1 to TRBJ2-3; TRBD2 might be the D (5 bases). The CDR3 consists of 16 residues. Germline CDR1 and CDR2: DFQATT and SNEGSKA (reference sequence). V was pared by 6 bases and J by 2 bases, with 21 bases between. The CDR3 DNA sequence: TGCAGTGCCAGCCCGCGAGGGCGGGTGATCACAGATACGCAGTATTTT. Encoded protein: CSASPRGRVITDTQYF.

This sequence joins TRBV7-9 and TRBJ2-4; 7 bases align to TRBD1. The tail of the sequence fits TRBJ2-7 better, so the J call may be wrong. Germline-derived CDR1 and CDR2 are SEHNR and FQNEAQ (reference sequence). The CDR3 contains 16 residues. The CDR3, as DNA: TGTGCCAGCAGCCGAGGGGGCCGATCCCTAACCTACGAGCAGTACTTC. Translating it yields CASSRGGRSLTYEQYF.

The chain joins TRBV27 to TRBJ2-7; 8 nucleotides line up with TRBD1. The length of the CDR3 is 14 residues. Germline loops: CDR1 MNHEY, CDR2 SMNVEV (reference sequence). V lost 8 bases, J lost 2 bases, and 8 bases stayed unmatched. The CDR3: CASGPGGATYEQYF. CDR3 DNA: TGTGCCAGCGGTCCAGGGGGCGCGACCTACGAGCAGTACTTC.

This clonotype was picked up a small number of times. The CDR3 here is CASGGEETQYF. The DNA for the CDR3 is TGTGCCAGCGGTGGGGAAGAGACCCAGTACTTC. The rearrangement joins TRBV2 to TRBJ2-5, with unresolved D. Trimming shortened V by 8 bases and J by 3 bases, and 7 bases separated the two germline ends. Germline V lookup: CDR1 SNHLY, CDR2 FYNNEI. The CDR3 is made up of 11 amino acids.

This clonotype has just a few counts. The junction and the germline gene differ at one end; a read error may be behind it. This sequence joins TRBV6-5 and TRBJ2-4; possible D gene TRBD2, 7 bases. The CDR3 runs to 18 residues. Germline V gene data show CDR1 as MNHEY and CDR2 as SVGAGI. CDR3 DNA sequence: TGTGCCAGCACTTACGGTGGAGGGAGGGGGATGACCAAAAACATTCAGTACTTC. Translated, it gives CASTYGGGRGMTKNIQYF.

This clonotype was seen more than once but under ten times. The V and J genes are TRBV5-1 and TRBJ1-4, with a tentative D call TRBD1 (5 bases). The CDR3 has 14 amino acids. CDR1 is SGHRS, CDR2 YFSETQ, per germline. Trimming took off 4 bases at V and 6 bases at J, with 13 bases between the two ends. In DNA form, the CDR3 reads TGCGCCAGCAGCGGGAGGGGCGCAGATGAAAAACTGTTTTTT. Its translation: CASSGRGADEKLFF.

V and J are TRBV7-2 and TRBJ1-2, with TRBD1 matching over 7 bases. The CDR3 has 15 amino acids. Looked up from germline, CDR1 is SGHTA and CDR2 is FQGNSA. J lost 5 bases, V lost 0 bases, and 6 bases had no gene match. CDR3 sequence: CASSLARDSRYGYTF. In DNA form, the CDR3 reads TGTGCCAGCAGCTTAGCCAGGGACAGCAGATATGGCTACACCTTC. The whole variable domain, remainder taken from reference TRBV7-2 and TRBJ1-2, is GAGVSQSPSNKVTEKGKDVELRCDPISGHTALYWYRQSLGQGLEFLIYFQGNSAPDKSGLPSDRFSAERTGGSVSTLTIQRTQQEDSAVYLCASSLARDSRYGYTFGSGTRLTVV.

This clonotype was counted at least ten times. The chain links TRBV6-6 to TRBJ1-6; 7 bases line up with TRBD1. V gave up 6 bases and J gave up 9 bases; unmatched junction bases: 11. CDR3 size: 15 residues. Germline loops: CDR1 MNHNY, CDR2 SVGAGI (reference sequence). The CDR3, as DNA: TGTGCCAGCAGGATGACCGGGACAGATAGTTCACCCCTCCACTTT. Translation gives CASRMTGTDSSPLHF.

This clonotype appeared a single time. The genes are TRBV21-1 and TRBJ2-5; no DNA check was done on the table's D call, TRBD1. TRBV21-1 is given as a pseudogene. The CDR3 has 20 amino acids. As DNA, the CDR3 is TGTGCCAGCAGCAAGTGTTGGGACAGGGAGACGAGGGCCCCCCAAGAGACCCAGTACTTC. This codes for CASSKCWDRETRAPQETQYF.

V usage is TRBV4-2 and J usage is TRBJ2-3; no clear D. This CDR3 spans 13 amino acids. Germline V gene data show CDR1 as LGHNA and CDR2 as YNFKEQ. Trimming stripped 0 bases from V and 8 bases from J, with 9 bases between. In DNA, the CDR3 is TGTGCCAGCAGCCAAGATCCCCTAGGTACGCAGTATTTT. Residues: CASSQDPLGTQYF.

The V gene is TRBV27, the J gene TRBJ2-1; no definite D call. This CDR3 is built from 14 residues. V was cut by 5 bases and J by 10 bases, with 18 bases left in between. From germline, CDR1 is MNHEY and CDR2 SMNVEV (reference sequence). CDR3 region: CASSVGRTLYEQFF. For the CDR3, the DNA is TGTGCCAGCAGTGTGGGAAGGACGCTGTACGAGCAGTTCTTC.

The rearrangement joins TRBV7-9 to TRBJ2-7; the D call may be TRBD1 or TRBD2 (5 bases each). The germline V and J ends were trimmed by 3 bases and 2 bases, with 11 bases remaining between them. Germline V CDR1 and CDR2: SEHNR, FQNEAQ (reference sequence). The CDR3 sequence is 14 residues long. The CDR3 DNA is TGTGCCAGCAGCTTCGTGGGACCCGCCTACGAGCAGTACTTC. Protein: CASSFVGPAYEQYF.

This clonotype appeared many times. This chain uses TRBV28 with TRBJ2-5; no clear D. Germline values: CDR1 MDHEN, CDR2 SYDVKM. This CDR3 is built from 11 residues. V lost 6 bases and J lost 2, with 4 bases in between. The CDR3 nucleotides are TGTGCCAGCAGACTACAAGAGACCCAGTACTTC. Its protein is CASRLQETQYF.

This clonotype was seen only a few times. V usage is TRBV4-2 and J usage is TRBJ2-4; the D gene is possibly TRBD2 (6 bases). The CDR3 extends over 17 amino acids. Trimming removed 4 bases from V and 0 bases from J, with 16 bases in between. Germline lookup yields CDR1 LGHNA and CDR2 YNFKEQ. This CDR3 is CASSPPGGELAKNIQYF. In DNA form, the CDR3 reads TGTGCCAGCAGCCCCCCGGGCGGGGAGCTAGCCAAAAACATTCAGTACTTC.

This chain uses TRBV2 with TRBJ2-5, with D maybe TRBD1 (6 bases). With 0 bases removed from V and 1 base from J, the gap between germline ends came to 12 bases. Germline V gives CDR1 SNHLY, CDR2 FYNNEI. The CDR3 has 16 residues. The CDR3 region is CASSEALRDTQETQYF. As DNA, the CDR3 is TGTGCCAGCAGTGAAGCGCTCCGGGACACCCAAGAGACCCAGTACTTC.

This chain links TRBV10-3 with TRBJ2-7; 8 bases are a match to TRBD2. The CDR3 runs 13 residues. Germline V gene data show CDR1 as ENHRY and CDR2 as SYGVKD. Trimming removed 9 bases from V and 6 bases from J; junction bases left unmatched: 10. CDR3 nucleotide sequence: TGTGCCATACGAGCGGGAGACATCTCCGAGCAGTACTTC. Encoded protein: CAIRAGDISEQYF.

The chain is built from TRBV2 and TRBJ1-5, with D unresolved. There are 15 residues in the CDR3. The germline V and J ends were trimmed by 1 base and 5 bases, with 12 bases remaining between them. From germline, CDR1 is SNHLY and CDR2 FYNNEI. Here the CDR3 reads CASSEGQAPYQPQHF. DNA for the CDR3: TGTGCCAGCAGTGAAGGGCAGGCCCCGTATCAGCCCCAGCATTTT.

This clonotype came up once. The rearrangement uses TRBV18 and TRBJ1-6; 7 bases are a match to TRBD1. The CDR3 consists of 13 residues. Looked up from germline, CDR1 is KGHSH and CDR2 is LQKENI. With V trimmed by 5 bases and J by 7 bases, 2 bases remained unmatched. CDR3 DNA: TGTGCCAGCTCAGTGGACAGGAATTCACCCCTCCACTTT. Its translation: CASSVDRNSPLHF.